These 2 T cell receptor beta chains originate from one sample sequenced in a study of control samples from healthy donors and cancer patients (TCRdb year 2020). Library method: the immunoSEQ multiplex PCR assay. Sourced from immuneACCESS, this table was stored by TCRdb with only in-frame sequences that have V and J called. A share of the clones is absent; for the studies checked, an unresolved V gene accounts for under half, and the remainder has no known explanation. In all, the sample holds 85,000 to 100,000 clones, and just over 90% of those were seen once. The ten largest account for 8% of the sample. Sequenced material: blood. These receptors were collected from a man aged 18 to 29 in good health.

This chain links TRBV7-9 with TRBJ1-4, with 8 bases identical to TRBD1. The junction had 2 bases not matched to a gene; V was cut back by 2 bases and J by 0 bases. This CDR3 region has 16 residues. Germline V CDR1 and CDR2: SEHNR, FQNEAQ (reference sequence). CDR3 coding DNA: TGTGCCAGCAGCTTAATACAGGGGGCAACTAATGAAAAACTGTTTTTT. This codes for CASSLIQGATNEKLFF.

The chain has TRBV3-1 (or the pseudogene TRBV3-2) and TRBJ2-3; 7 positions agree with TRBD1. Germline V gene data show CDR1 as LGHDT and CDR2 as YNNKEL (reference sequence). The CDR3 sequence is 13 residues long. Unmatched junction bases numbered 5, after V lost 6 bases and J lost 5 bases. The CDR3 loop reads CASRYTGEDTQYF. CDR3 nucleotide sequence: TGTGCCAGCAGGTACACAGGGGAAGATACGCAGTATTTT.